Sequencing of this TCR beta chain was carried out in a study of human T cells and chemical hapten exposure. Across the study: There were per-sample TCR yield variations, arising mainly from small pooled library volume differences. Study-wide findings and caveats: With DPC sensitization, TCRs exceeding 1 in 1000 frequency showed no change.

In the case of this clonotype: Its antigen is currently unknown.

TCRdb re-derived calls from the RACE reads in MiXCR, one entry per CDR3 protein. The top ten hold 2.9% of the sample, which has 85,000 to 95,000 distinct CDR3 sequences, around 9% seen once. V was clipped by 4 bases and J by 9 bases, with 16 bases between them. From germline, CDR1 is MGHDK and CDR2 SYGVNS. The length of the CDR3 is 14 residues. Noted time point: healthy volunteer bleed at 2 weeks. Researchers extracted total RNA from unfractionated whole blood. The clonotype comes from a female donor in good health. Some clones in this sample may be carry-over from other donors' samples. The chain recombines TRBV25-1 with TRBJ1-5; a possible D gene is TRBD1 (5 bases). Sequencing used whole blood. As DNA, the CDR3 is TGTGCCAGCAGTGGAATCGGGACGCTCGGGCCCCAGCATTTT. This gives the protein CASSGIGTLGPQHF. The variable domain in full, completed from reference TRBV25-1 and TRBJ1-5, reads EADIYQTPRYLVIGTGKKITLECSQTMGHDKMYWYQQDPGMELHLIHYSYGVNSTEKGDLSSESTVSRIRTEHFPLTLESARPSHTSQYLCASSGIGTLGPQHFGDGTRLSIL.